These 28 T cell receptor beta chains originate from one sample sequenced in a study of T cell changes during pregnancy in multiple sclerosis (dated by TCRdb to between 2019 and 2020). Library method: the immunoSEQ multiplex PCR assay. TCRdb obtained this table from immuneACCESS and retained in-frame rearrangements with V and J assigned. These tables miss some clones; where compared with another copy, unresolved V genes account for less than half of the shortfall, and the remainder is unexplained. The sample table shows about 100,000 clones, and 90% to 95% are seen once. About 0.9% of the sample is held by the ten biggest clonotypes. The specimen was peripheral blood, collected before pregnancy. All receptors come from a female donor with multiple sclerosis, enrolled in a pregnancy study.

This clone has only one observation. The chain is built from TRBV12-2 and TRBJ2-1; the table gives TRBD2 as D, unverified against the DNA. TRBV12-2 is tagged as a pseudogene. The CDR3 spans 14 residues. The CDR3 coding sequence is TGTGCAAGTCGCTTGATCGCCCCGGGGTATGAGCAGTTCTTC. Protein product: CASRLIAPGYEQFF.

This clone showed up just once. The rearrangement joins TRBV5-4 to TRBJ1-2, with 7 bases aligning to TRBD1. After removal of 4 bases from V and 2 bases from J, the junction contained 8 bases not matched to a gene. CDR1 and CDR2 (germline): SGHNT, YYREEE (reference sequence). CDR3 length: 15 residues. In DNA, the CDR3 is TGTGCCAGCAGCACGGGACAGCAATCGAACTATGGCTACACCTTC. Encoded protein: CASSTGQQSNYGYTF.

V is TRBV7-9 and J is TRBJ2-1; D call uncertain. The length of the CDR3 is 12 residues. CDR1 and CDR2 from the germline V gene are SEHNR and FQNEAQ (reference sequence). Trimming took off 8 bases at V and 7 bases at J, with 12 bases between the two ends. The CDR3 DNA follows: TGTGCCAGCTTAGGATCCGGGAATGAGCAGTTCTTC. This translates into CASLGSGNEQFF.

CDR3 coding DNA: TGTGCTAGTGGTTCTTTGGCGGGAGTAATGGCCGGGGAGCTGTTTTTT. Translating it yields CASGSLAGVMAGELFF. The chain links TRBV12-5 to TRBJ2-2; 7 bases agree with TRBD2. The V gene's germline CDR1 is LGHNT and CDR2 FRNRAP. The CDR3 sequence is 16 residues long. V lost 4 bases, J lost 6 bases, and 11 bases stayed unmatched.

The CDR3 spells CASRGQIRPGHQYF. As DNA, the CDR3 is TGTGCCAGCAGAGGACAGATACGGCCGGGACATCAGTACTTC. This chain joins TRBV2 and TRBJ2-7, with D tentatively TRBD1 (6 bases). CDR3 size: 14 residues. The V gene's germline CDR1 is SNHLY and CDR2 FYNNEI. The V and J ends lost 6 bases and 10 bases respectively, with 22 bases between them. Full variable domain (missing parts from reference TRBV2 and TRBJ2-7): EPEVTQTPSHQVTQMGQEVILRCVPISNHLYFYWYRQILGQKVEFLVSFYNNEISEKSEIFDDQFSVERPDGSNFTLKIRSTKLEDSAMYFCASRGQIRPGHQYFGPGTRLTVT.

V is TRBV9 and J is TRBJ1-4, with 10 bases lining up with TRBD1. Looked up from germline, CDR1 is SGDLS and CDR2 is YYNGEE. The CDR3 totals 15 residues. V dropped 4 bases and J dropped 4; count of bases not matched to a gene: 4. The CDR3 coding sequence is TGTGCCAGCAGCTACCGGGACAGGGGTAATGAAAAACTGTTTTTT. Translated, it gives CASSYRDRGNEKLFF.

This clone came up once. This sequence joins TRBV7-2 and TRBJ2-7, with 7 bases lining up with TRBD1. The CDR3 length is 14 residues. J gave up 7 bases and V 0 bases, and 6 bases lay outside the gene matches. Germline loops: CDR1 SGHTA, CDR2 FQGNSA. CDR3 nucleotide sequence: TGTGCCAGCAGCTTAGCGGGGACAGCGCGGGAGCAGTACTTC. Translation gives CASSLAGTAREQYF.

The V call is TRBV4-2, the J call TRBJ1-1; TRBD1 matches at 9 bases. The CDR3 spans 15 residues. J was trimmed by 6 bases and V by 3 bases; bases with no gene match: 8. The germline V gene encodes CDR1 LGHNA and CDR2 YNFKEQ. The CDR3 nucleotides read TGTGCCAGCAGCCAGGGCTCCGGGACAGGGTCTGAAGCTTTCTTT. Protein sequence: CASSQGSGTGSEAFF.

CDR3: CASTKGAANYGYTF. The DNA of the CDR3 is TGTGCCAGCACCAAGGGGGCGGCTAACTATGGCTACACCTTC. The gene calls are TRBV2 and TRBJ1-2, with 7 bases that match TRBD1. Per the germline V gene, CDR1 is SNHLY and CDR2 is FYNNEI. The CDR3 contains 14 residues. The V gene end was trimmed by 7 bases and the J gene end by 0 bases; junction bases not matched to a gene: 5.

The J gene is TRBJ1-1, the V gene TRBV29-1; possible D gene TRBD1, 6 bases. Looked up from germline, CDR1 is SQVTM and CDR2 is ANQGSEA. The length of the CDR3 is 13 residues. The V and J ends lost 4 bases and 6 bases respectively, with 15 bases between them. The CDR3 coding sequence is TGCAGCGTTGTGAGGGGGAGTTGGGCTGAAGCTTTCTTT. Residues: CSVVRGSWAEAFF.

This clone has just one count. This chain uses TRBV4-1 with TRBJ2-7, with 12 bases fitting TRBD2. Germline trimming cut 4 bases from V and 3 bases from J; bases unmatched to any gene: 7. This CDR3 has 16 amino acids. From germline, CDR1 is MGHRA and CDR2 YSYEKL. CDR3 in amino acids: CASSLALTSGSYEQYF. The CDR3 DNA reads TGCGCCAGCAGCCTCGCTTTGACTAGCGGGAGCTACGAGCAGTACTTC.

CDR3 residues: CAWTYYRAQGLFF. The CDR3 DNA reads as TGTGCCTGGACTTACTACAGGGCACAGGGGCTGTTTTTT. The V call is TRBV30, the J call TRBJ2-2; the D gene is possibly TRBD1 (6 bases). CDR1 and CDR2 from the germline V gene are GTSNPN and SVGIG (reference sequence). The CDR3 loop spans 13 amino acids. Trimming took off 4 bases at V and 13 bases at J, with 19 bases between the two ends. Full variable domain (remainder filled in from reference TRBV30 and TRBJ2-2): SQTIHQWPATLVQPVGSPLSLECTVEGTSNPNLYWYRQAAGRGLQLLFYSVGIGQISSEVPQNLSASRPQDRQFILSSKKLLLSDSGFYLCAWTYYRAQGLFFGEGSRLTVL.

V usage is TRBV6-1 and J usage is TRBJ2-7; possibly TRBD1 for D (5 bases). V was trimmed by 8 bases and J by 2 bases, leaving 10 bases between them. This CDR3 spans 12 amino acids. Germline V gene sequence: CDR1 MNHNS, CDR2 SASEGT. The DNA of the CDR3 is TGTGCCAGCGGGGCAGTAACCTACGAGCAGTACTTC. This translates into CASGAVTYEQYF.

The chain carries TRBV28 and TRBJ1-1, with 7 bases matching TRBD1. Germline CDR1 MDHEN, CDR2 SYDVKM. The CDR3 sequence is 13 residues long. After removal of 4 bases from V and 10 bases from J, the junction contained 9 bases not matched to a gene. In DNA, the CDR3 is TGTGCCAGCAGTTCAACAGGGGCCCCAGTAGCTTTCTTT. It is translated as CASSSTGAPVAFF. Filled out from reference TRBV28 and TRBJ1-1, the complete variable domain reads DVKVTQSSRYLVKRTGEKVFLECVQDMDHENMFWYRQDPGLGLRLIYFSYDVKMKEKGDIPEGYSVSREKKERFSLILESASTNQTSMYLCASSSTGAPVAFFGQGTRLTVV.

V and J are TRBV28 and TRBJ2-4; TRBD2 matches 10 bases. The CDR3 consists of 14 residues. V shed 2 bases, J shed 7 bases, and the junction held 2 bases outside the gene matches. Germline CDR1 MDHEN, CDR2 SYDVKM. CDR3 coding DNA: TGTGCCAGCAGTTTAGCTAGCGGGAGCAACATTCAGTACTTC. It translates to CASSLASGSNIQYF.

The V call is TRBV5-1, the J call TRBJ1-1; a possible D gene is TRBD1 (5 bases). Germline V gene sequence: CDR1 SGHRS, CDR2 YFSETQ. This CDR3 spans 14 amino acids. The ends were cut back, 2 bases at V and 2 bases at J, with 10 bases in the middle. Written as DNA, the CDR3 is TGCGCCAGCAGCTTTATGACAGACAACACTGAAGCTTTCTTT. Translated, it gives CASSFMTDNTEAFF. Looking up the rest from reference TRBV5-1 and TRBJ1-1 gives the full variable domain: KAGVTQTPRYLIKTRGQQVTLSCSPISGHRSVSWYQQTPGQGLQFLFEYFSETQRNKGNFPGRFSGRQFSNSRSEMNVSTLELGDSALYLCASSFMTDNTEAFFGQGTRLTVV.

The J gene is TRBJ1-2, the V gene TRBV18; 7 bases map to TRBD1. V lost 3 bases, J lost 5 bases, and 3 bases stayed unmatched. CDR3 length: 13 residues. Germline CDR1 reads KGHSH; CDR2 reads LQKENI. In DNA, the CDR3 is TGTGCCAGCTCACCGCTGGACAGGTATGGCTACACCTTC. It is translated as CASSPLDRYGYTF.

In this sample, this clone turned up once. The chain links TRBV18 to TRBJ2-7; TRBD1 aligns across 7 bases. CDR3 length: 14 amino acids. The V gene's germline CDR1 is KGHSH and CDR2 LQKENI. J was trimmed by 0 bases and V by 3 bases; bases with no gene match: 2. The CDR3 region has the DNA TGTGCCAGCTCACCGGACAGGACCTCCTACGAGCAGTACTTC. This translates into CASSPDRTSYEQYF.

CDR3 amino acids: CASSEWREGGGEKLFF. CDR3 nucleotides: TGCGCCAGCAGTGAGTGGCGTGAAGGGGGCGGTGAAAAACTGTTTTTT. The V and J genes are TRBV10-1 and TRBJ1-4, with 7 bases that match TRBD1. This CDR3 has 16 amino acids. Germline CDR1 and CDR2: WNHNN and SYGVQD (reference sequence). V trimming: 1 base; J trimming: 7 bases; junction bases outside the gene matches: 9.

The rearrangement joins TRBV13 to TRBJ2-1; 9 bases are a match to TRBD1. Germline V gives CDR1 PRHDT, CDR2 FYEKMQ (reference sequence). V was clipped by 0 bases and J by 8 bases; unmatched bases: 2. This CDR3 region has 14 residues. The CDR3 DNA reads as TGTGCCAGCAGCTTAGGACGACAGGGGGATGAGCAGTTCTTC. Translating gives CASSLGRQGDEQFF.

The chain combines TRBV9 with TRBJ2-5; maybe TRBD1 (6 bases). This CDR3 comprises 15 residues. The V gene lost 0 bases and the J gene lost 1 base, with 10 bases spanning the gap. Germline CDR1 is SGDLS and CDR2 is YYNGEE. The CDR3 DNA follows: TGTGCCAGCAGCGTAGCGGCAGGGGCCCAAGAGACCCAGTACTTC. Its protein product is CASSVAAGAQETQYF.

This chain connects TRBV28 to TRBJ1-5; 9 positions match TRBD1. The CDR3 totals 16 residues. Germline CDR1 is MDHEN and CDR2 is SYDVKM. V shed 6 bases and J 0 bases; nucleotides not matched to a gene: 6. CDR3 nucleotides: TGTGCCAGCAGACATACAGGGGGCAATAGCAATCAGCCCCAGCATTTT. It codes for CASRHTGGNSNQPQHF.

For the CDR3, the DNA is TGTGCCAGCAGCGAACCCGGGATCCGCTCTGGAAACACCATATATTTT. Protein sequence: CASSEPGIRSGNTIYF. The chain carries TRBV5-6 and TRBJ1-3; D gene ambiguous. CDR1 is SGHDT, CDR2 YYEEEE, per germline. Trimming pared 4 bases from V and 0 bases from J, leaving 14 bases between. There are 16 residues in the CDR3.

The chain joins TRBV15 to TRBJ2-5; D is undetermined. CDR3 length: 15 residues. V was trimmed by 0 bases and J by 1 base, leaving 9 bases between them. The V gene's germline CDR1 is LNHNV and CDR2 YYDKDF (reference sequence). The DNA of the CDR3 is TGTGCCACCAGCAGAGATAGTAGTTTCCAAGAGACCCAGTACTTC. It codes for CATSRDSSFQETQYF. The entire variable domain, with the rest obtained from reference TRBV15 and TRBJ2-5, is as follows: DAMVIQNPRYQVTQFGKPVTLSCSQTLNHNVMYWYQQKSSQAPKLLFHYYDKDFNNEADTPDNFQSRRPNTSFCFLDIRSPGLGDTAMYLCATSRDSSFQETQYFGPGTRLLVL.

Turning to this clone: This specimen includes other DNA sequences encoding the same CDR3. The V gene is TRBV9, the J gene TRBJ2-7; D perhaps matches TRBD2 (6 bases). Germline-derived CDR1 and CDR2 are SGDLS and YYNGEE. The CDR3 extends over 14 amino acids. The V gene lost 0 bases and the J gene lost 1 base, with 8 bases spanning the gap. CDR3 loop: CASSVAGASYEQYF. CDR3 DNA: TGTGCCAGCAGCGTAGCGGGAGCTTCCTACGAGCAGTACTTC.

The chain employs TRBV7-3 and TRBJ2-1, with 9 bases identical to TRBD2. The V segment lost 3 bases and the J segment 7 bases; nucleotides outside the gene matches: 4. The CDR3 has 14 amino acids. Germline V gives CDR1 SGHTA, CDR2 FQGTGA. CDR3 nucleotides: TGTGCCAGCAGCTTTAGCGGGAGAGTGAATGAGCAGTTCTTC. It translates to CASSFSGRVNEQFF. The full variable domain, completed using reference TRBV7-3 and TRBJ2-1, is GAGVSQTPSNKVTEKGKYVELRCDPISGHTALYWYRQSLGQGPEFLIYFQGTGAADDSGLPNDRFFAVRPEGSVSTLKIQRTERGDSAVYLCASSFSGRVNEQFFGPGTRLTVL.

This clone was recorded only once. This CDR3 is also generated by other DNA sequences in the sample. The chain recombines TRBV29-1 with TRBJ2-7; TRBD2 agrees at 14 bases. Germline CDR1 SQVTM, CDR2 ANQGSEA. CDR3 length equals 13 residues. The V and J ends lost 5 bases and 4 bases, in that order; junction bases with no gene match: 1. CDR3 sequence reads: CSVRLAGGYEQYF. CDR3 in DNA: TGCAGCGTTAGACTAGCGGGAGGGTACGAGCAGTACTTC.

DNA of the CDR3: TGTGCCAGCAGCGTAGGGGTGCGGGAGGCCCTGGATGAGCAGTTCTTC. Translating it yields CASSVGVREALDEQFF. The V and J genes are TRBV9 and TRBJ2-1, with 8 bases matching TRBD2. Trimming cost V 0 bases and J 8 bases; bases outside gene matches: 10. Germline CDR1 and CDR2: SGDLS and YYNGEE. The CDR3 runs to 16 residues.